The 20 T cell receptor beta chains presented below share a single source sample, sequenced in a study of OX40 agonist ivuxolimab in advanced cancers. Only in-frame clones appear in the TCRdb table, and some are missing; sequencing was by immunoSEQ multiplex PCR. The sample has 60,000 to 85,000 clones; approximately 83% are singletons. The specimen comprised CD4+ or CD8+ T cells sorted from blood, sampled in a trial of the OX40 agonist ivuxolimab. These receptors originate from an adult with an advanced solid tumor such as melanoma, head and neck, liver or kidney cancer.

This clone was detected only a few times. The chain employs TRBV7-9 and TRBJ1-1; no reliable D call. Germline V gene data show CDR1 as SEHNR and CDR2 as FQNEAQ (reference sequence). Trimming pared 0 bases from V and 5 bases from J, leaving 10 bases between. CDR3 length: 14 residues. This chain's CDR3 is CASSLAGGGTEAFF. DNA for the CDR3: TGTGCCAGCAGCTTAGCCGGCGGAGGGACTGAAGCTTTCTTT. Full variable domain (outside the CDR3, taken from reference TRBV7-9 and TRBJ1-1): DTGVSQNPRHKITKRGQNVTFRCDPISEHNRLYWYRQTLGQGPEFLTYFQNEAQLEKSRLLSDRFSAERPKGSFSTLEIQRTEQGDSAMYLCASSLAGGGTEAFFGQGTRLTVV.

V and J are TRBV7-9 and TRBJ2-2, with a weak D call TRBD1 (5 bases). Germline loops: CDR1 SEHNR, CDR2 FQNEAQ (reference sequence). This CDR3 spans 18 amino acids. Trimming took off 1 base at V and 4 bases at J, with 19 bases between the two ends. CDR3 bases: TGTGCCAGCAGCTTAGAGGGGTTAGGGCCCGACGTCACCGGGGAGCTGTTTTTT. Translating it yields CASSLEGLGPDVTGELFF.

This clone has only one observation. The rearrangement links TRBV28 to TRBJ2-3, with a possible D match to TRBD2 (7 bases). The CDR3 sequence is 17 residues long. The germline CDR1 and CDR2 sequences are MDHEN and SYDVKM. The V end lost 7 bases, the J end lost 8 bases, and 28 bases lay between the germline ends. CDR3 amino acids: CASNPGGADSGGGTQYF. CDR3 DNA: TGTGCCAGCAACCCGGGGGGCGCCGACAGTGGAGGGGGTACGCAGTATTTT. Variable domain in full (rest from reference TRBV28 and TRBJ2-3): DVKVTQSSRYLVKRTGEKVFLECVQDMDHENMFWYRQDPGLGLRLIYFSYDVKMKEKGDIPEGYSVSREKKERFSLILESASTNQTSMYLCASNPGGADSGGGTQYFGPGTRLTVL.

The chain recombines TRBV27 with TRBJ2-2; TRBD2 is a possible D gene (6 bases). The CDR3 has 13 residues. Per the germline V gene, CDR1 is MNHEY and CDR2 is SMNVEV (reference sequence). Trimming removed 6 bases at V and 6 bases at J, with 11 bases between. This CDR3 is CASSQWGAGELFF. Here the CDR3 DNA reads TGTGCCAGCAGCCAGTGGGGGGCCGGGGAGCTGTTTTTT.

The genes are TRBV18 and TRBJ2-7; weak D call: TRBD2 (6 bases). This CDR3 region has 13 residues. Trimming pared 2 bases from V and 1 base from J, leaving 6 bases between. From germline, CDR1 is KGHSH and CDR2 LQKENI. CDR3 coding DNA: TGTGCCAGCTCACCAGGGGGGTCCTACGAGCAGTACTTC. This gives the protein CASSPGGSYEQYF.

This chain uses TRBV10-1 with TRBJ2-1, with 7 bases that match TRBD2. J gave up 3 bases and V 2 bases, and 7 bases lay outside the gene matches. CDR1 WNHNN and CDR2 SYGVQD come from the germline V gene (reference sequence). CDR3 length equals 16 residues. The CDR3 region has the DNA TGCGCCAGCAGTGAGAATCAGCGGGGAGGCTACAATGAGCAGTTCTTC. It translates to CASSENQRGGYNEQFF.

This clone was counted a few times. This chain joins TRBV27 and TRBJ1-2, with 8 bases aligning to TRBD1. Germline CDR1 and CDR2: MNHEY and SMNVEV (reference sequence). This CDR3 region has 16 residues. V was pared by 6 bases and J by 2 bases, with 11 bases of the junction left unmatched. DNA for the CDR3: TGTGCCAGCAGAGGGGGCAGGGGGCGGGGCAACTATGGCTACACCTTC. Residues: CASRGGRGRGNYGYTF.

This clone was detected only a few times. The rearrangement uses TRBV5-1 and TRBJ1-2; D is perhaps TRBD1 (6 bases). The V gene's germline CDR1 is SGHRS and CDR2 YFSETQ. The V end lost 0 bases, the J end lost 6 bases, and 12 bases lay between the germline ends. The CDR3 is 14 amino acids. The CDR3 protein is CASSLGHRDDGYTF. DNA for the CDR3: TGCGCCAGCAGCTTGGGCCACAGGGACGATGGCTACACCTTC.

V usage is TRBV27 and J usage is TRBJ2-6, with D unclear. The length of the CDR3 is 17 residues. V was clipped by 3 bases and J by 0 bases, with 12 bases between them. The V gene's germline CDR1 is MNHEY and CDR2 SMNVEV (reference sequence). Written as DNA, the CDR3 is TGTGCCAGCAGTTTCAGATTGCTGTACTCTGGGGCCAACGTCCTGACTTTC. Its translation is CASSFRLLYSGANVLTF.

The chain couples TRBV29-1 to TRBJ1-1, with D uncertain. The germline V and J ends were trimmed by 5 bases and 1 base, with 11 bases remaining between them. The CDR3 runs to 13 residues. Germline V gives CDR1 SQVTM, CDR2 ANQGSEA. The CDR3 bases are TGCAGCGTTTATAAACCTGCGAACACTGAAGCTTTCTTT. Encoded protein: CSVYKPANTEAFF.

This chain links TRBV5-1 with TRBJ1-2; D unclear. The CDR3 runs 14 residues. Germline V gene lookup returns CDR1 SGHRS and CDR2 YFSETQ. Trimming removed 0 bases at V and 5 bases at J, with 11 bases between. CDR3 nucleotides: TGCGCCAGCAGCTTGGCCTCGGCAGATTATGGCTACACCTTC. Protein sequence: CASSLASADYGYTF.

This clone was found a few times. V is TRBV27 and J is TRBJ2-1; TRBD1 aligns across 8 bases. Germline CDR1 MNHEY, CDR2 SMNVEV (reference sequence). The CDR3 is 15 residues long. The V gene end was trimmed by 6 bases and the J gene end by 4 bases; junction bases not matched to a gene: 8. CDR3 DNA: TGTGCCAGCAGACTGGACAGGGCAGGGTACAATGAGCAGTTCTTC. It is translated as CASRLDRAGYNEQFF.

The chain has TRBV5-1 and TRBJ1-1; no clear D gene. This CDR3 is built from 15 residues. Looked up from germline, CDR1 is SGHRS and CDR2 is YFSETQ. The ends were cut back, 6 bases at V and 0 bases at J, with 15 bases in the middle. In nucleotides, the CDR3 is TGCGCCAGCACAAAGCAGGTAGACATGAACACTGAAGCTTTCTTT. Its protein is CASTKQVDMNTEAFF.

This rearrangement joins TRBV5-5 to TRBJ2-7, with no clear D. The CDR3 runs 15 residues. Germline CDR1 and CDR2: SGHKS and YYEKEE (reference sequence). Trimming cost V 6 bases and J 0 bases, with 16 bases left between them. The CDR3 nucleotides read TGTGCCAGCACTTTGGGCCTAGATGACTCCTACGAGCAGTACTTC. Translated: CASTLGLDDSYEQYF.

J is TRBJ1-2 and V is TRBV2; tentatively, D is TRBD1 (5 bases). The CDR3 contains 14 residues. Trimming shortened V by 9 bases and J by 0 bases, and 14 bases separated the two germline ends. Germline lookup yields CDR1 SNHLY and CDR2 FYNNEI. This CDR3 reads CARPAGGTNYGYTF. The CDR3 DNA is TGTGCCAGGCCTGCCGGGGGGACTAACTATGGCTACACCTTC.

In this sample, this clone turned up a few times. The rearrangement uses TRBV10-3 and TRBJ1-1; the D is unclear. The V gene lost 2 bases and the J gene lost 4 bases, with 14 bases spanning the gap. The CDR3 runs to 15 residues. Germline values: CDR1 ENHRY, CDR2 SYGVKD. CDR3 region: CAISEGEAWGTEAFF. CDR3 DNA: TGTGCCATCAGTGAGGGGGAGGCGTGGGGCACTGAAGCTTTCTTT.

This clone was seen just once. The genes are TRBV7-2 and TRBJ1-1; TRBD1 might be the D (5 bases). The CDR3 sequence is 16 residues long. The V gene lost 6 bases and the J gene lost 5 bases, with 22 bases spanning the gap. Germline V gene sequence: CDR1 SGHTA, CDR2 FQGNSA. CDR3 protein: CASRRPGPLRRTEAFF. DNA for the CDR3: TGTGCCAGCAGACGCCCGGGACCTCTCAGGAGAACTGAAGCTTTCTTT.

This chain connects TRBV10-3 to TRBJ2-5; 7 nucleotides line up with TRBD1. Germline V gives CDR1 ENHRY, CDR2 SYGVKD. V gave up 2 bases and J gave up 5 bases; unmatched junction bases: 11. The CDR3 contains 16 residues. CDR3 amino acids: CAISEESTGLVETQYF. The CDR3 DNA reads TGTGCCATCAGTGAGGAGTCGACAGGGTTGGTGGAGACCCAGTACTTC.

This clone was observed a single time. The rearrangement uses TRBV4-1 and TRBJ2-1; TRBD1 is a possible D gene (6 bases). This CDR3 region has 15 residues. V lost 1 base and J lost 7, with 14 bases in between. CDR1 is MGHRA and CDR2 is YSYEKL in the germline V gene. Here the CDR3 reads CASSQGRGVGNEQFF. The CDR3, as DNA: TGCGCCAGCAGCCAAGGCAGGGGTGTGGGGAATGAGCAGTTCTTC.

The V and J genes are TRBV5-1 and TRBJ2-7, with D possibly TRBD1 on 6 matching bases. Trimming stripped 4 bases from V and 3 bases from J, with 14 bases between. Germline V gene lookup returns CDR1 SGHRS and CDR2 YFSETQ. This CDR3 comprises 14 residues. CDR3 region: CASSPRDKDYEQYF. In nucleotides, the CDR3 is TGCGCCAGCAGCCCCCGGGACAAGGACTACGAGCAGTACTTC.